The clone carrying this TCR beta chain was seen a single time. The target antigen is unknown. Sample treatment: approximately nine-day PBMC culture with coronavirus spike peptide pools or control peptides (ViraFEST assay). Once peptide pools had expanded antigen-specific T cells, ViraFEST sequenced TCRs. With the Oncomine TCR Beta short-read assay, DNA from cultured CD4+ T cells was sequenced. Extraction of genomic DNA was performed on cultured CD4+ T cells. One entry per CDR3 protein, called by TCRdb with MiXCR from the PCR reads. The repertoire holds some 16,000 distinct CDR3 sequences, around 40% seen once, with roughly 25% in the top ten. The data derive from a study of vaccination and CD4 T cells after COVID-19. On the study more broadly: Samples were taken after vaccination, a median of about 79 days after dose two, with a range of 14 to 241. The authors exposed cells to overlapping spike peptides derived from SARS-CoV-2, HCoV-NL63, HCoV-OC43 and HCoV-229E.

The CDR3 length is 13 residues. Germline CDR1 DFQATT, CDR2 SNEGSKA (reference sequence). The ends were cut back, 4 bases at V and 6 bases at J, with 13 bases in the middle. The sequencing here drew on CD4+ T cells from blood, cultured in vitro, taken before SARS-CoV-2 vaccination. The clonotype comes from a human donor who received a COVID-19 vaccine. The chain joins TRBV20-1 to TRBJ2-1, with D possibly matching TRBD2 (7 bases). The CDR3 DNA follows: TGCAGTGCTAACTACAGGGAGGGCAATGAGCAGTTCTTC. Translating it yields CSANYREGNEQFF.